The 22 T cell receptor beta chains below were found in one sample sequenced in a study of T cells in Graves' hyperthyroidism and ophthalmopathy. Amplified TCR beta CDR3 regions derived from RNA transcripts. The HTBI primer set was used in a first-round RT-PCR of the TCR CDR3. Using its own MiXCR run on the multiplex PCR reads, TCRdb lists one record per CDR3 protein. The sample has some 380,000 distinct CDR3 sequences, about 14% seen once. The material sequenced was blood. Source of these receptors: a man aged 25 to 40 with Graves' hyperthyroidism that later progressed to Graves' ophthalmopathy.

The chain is built from TRBV7-2 and TRBJ2-5; 8 positions match TRBD2. V lost 1 base, J lost 2 bases, and 3 bases stayed unmatched. Germline V gives CDR1 SGHTA, CDR2 FQGNSA. The CDR3 covers 15 residues. The CDR3 nucleotides read TGTGCCAGCAGCTTAGTGGGCGGGGGGCAAGAGACCCAGTACTTC. Translated, it gives CASSLVGGGQETQYF.

CDR3 amino acids: CASSQDLSGGNQPQHF. The CDR3 nucleotides read TGCGCCAGCAGCCAAGATCTGTCAGGGGGCAATCAGCCCCAGCATTTT. This chain joins TRBV4-1 and TRBJ1-5; maybe TRBD1 (6 bases). V gave up 0 bases and J gave up 2 bases, with 11 bases separating them. The CDR3 is made up of 16 amino acids. The germline gives CDR1 MGHRA, CDR2 YSYEKL.

In its sample, this clonotype was seen once. This chain links TRBV5-1 with TRBJ2-2; D not resolved. The CDR3 totals 18 residues. V was pared by 0 bases and J by 1 base, with 16 bases between. The germline V gene encodes CDR1 SGHRS and CDR2 YFSETQ. The CDR3 reads CASSLDTSGPRNTGELFF. The CDR3 nucleotides are TGCGCCAGCAGCTTGGATACGTCGGGCCCCAGGAACACCGGGGAGCTGTTTTTT. The whole variable domain, remainder taken from reference TRBV5-1 and TRBJ2-2, is KAGVTQTPRYLIKTRGQQVTLSCSPISGHRSVSWYQQTPGQGLQFLFEYFSETQRNKGNFPGRFSGRQFSNSRSEMNVSTLELGDSALYLCASSLDTSGPRNTGELFFGEGSRLTVL.

This clonotype was seen at least ten times. The J gene is TRBJ2-1, the V gene TRBV16; no reliable D call. The CDR3 consists of 13 residues. Trimming cost V 4 bases and J 6 bases, with 10 bases left between them. Germline assignment: CDR1 KGHSY and CDR2 FQNENV. The CDR3 DNA reads as TGTGCCAGCAGCCCTACTTGGGCCAATGAGCAGTTCTTC. Translating it yields CASSPTWANEQFF.

V is TRBV11-3 and J is TRBJ2-1; no reliable D call. This CDR3 is 13 amino acids long. Germline CDR1 reads SGHNT; CDR2 reads YENEEA. V lost 4 bases, J lost 4 bases, and 8 bases lay in between. Here the CDR3 reads CASSSERYNEQFF. The CDR3 region has the DNA TGTGCCAGCAGCTCCGAGAGATACAATGAGCAGTTCTTC.

This clonotype was counted between two and nine times. V usage is TRBV24-1 and J usage is TRBJ2-1; no reliable D call. This CDR3 spans 12 amino acids. From germline, CDR1 is KGHDR and CDR2 SFDVKD. Trimming took off 5 bases at V and 7 bases at J, with 8 bases between the two ends. The CDR3 is CATSGFKNEQFF. The CDR3 region has the DNA TGTGCCACCAGTGGATTTAAGAATGAGCAGTTCTTC.

In the case of this clonotype: A read error may explain this, as a much larger clone is one base away. The chain carries TRBV30 and TRBJ1-1; D is undetermined. Germline-derived CDR1 and CDR2 are GTSNPN and SVGIG (reference sequence). The CDR3 has 15 residues. V lost 7 bases and J 3 bases, leaving 21 bases between the germline ends. CDR3: CASASGPRRDTEAFF. CDR3 nucleotides: TGTGCCTCGGCTTCCGGGCCCCGTCGGGACACTGAAGCTTTCTTT.

This clonotype was seen ten or more times. The rearrangement uses TRBV14 and TRBJ1-1, with 7 nucleotides matching TRBD1. CDR3 length: 14 amino acids. J lost 1 base, V lost 5 bases, and 4 bases had no gene match. The germline V gene has CDR1 SGHDN and CDR2 FVKESK. CDR3 sequence: CASSAGQKNTEAFF. CDR3 nucleotide sequence: TGTGCCAGCAGCGCGGGACAGAAGAACACTGAAGCTTTCTTT. The variable domain in full, completed from reference TRBV14 and TRBJ1-1, reads EAGVTQFPSHSVIEKGQTVTLRCDPISGHDNLYWYRRVMGKEIKFLLHFVKESKQDESGMPNNRFLAERTGGTYSTLKVQPAELEDSGVYFCASSAGQKNTEAFFGQGTRLTVV.

This clonotype was recorded many times. The genes are TRBV28 and TRBJ1-4, with TRBD1 matching over 7 bases. The germline V gene has CDR1 MDHEN and CDR2 SYDVKM. The CDR3 is made up of 15 amino acids. J lost 0 bases, V lost 4 bases, and 2 bases had no gene match. CDR3 loop: CASSWDSPTNEKLFF. CDR3 DNA: TGTGCCAGCAGTTGGGACAGCCCAACTAATGAAAAACTGTTTTTT.

The rearrangement uses TRBV6-9 and TRBJ1-5; D remains ambiguous. The ends were cut back, 3 bases at V and 0 bases at J, with 9 bases in the middle. This CDR3 is built from 15 residues. Per germline, CDR1 MNHGY and CDR2 SVAAGI. The CDR3 here is CASSYFDGSNQPQHF. The CDR3 DNA reads TGTGCCAGCAGTTACTTCGACGGTAGCAATCAGCCCCAGCATTTT.

The chain links TRBV10-2 to TRBJ2-5, with unresolved D. V lost 4 bases, J lost 4 bases, and 10 bases lay in between. The V gene's germline CDR1 is WSHSY and CDR2 SAAADI. The CDR3 sequence is 13 residues long. The DNA for the CDR3 is TGCGCCAGCAGTGTGGCCACAAGAGAGACCCAGTACTTC. Its protein is CASSVATRETQYF.

The chain carries TRBV11-3 and TRBJ2-5, with a weak D call TRBD1 (6 bases). Germline lookup yields CDR1 SGHNT and CDR2 YENEEA. Trimming left V 5 bases short and J 2 bases short, with 12 bases between. This CDR3 contains 14 residues. The CDR3 is CASSPWTDQETQYF. The CDR3 bases are TGTGCCAGCAGCCCCTGGACAGATCAAGAGACCCAGTACTTC.

The gene calls are TRBV6-1 and TRBJ2-2; D is perhaps TRBD1 (5 bases). The CDR3 loop spans 17 amino acids. Per the germline V gene, CDR1 is MNHNS and CDR2 is SASEGT. The ends were cut back, 4 bases at V and 0 bases at J, with 15 bases in the middle. CDR3 DNA: TGTGCCAGCAGTGCCCCAGGGTCGGCAACGAACACCGGGGAGCTGTTTTTT. It yields the protein CASSAPGSATNTGELFF.

This clonotype was seen many times. The V and J genes are TRBV2 and TRBJ2-3; 15 bases align to TRBD2. Germline values: CDR1 SNHLY, CDR2 FYNNEI. This CDR3 comprises 18 residues. V was clipped by 6 bases and J by 1 base; unmatched bases: 8. Here the CDR3 reads CASSLGLAGGLRTDTQYF. In nucleotides, the CDR3 is TGTGCCAGCAGCCTCGGACTAGCGGGGGGGCTACGCACAGATACGCAGTATTTT.

This clonotype showed up just a few times. The DNA of the CDR3 is TGTGCCTGGATCGCAGGGAGGGTGAACACTGAAGCTTTCTTT. Translation gives CAWIAGRVNTEAFF. The chain carries TRBV30 and TRBJ1-1; TRBD1 might be the D (5 bases). V was shortened by 4 bases and J by 0 bases, with 12 bases between the two germline ends. From germline, CDR1 is GTSNPN and CDR2 SVGIG (reference sequence). This CDR3 has 14 residues.

The genes are TRBV19 and TRBJ1-2; weak D call: TRBD1 (6 bases). Germline V gene data show CDR1 as LNHDA and CDR2 as SQIVND (reference sequence). The CDR3 contains 18 residues. Trimming pared 3 bases from V and 1 base from J, leaving 21 bases between. CDR3: CASSITGRRGHDNYGYTF. The CDR3 DNA is TGTGCCAGTAGTATCACTGGCCGCAGGGGCCATGATAACTATGGCTACACCTTC.

The sample holds many counts of this clonotype. V is TRBV20-1 and J is TRBJ2-7; 12 nucleotides align to TRBD2. Germline-derived CDR1 and CDR2 are DFQATT and SNEGSKA (reference sequence). V lost 0 bases, J lost 6 bases, and 12 bases stayed unmatched. This CDR3 spans 17 amino acids. CDR3 DNA sequence: TGCAGTGCTAGAGATGGGGCTAGCGGGGGGGCCCTCGGCGAGCAGTACTTC. This encodes CSARDGASGGALGEQYF.

Many counts were recorded for this clonotype. This chain joins TRBV20-1 and TRBJ2-7, with TRBD1 as a possible D gene (5 bases). This CDR3 spans 14 amino acids. Germline CDR1 is DFQATT and CDR2 is SNEGSKA (reference sequence). V was clipped by 0 bases and J by 9 bases, with 18 bases between them. The CDR3 DNA follows: TGCAGTGCTAGAGAACTCGACAGCATGATGGGGCAGTACTTC. This codes for CSARELDSMMGQYF.

This clonotype was counted only a few times. The genes are TRBV12-5 and TRBJ1-2; 8 positions agree with TRBD1. V shed 5 bases and J 3 bases; nucleotides not matched to a gene: 11. The CDR3 has 16 residues. Germline values: CDR1 LGHNT, CDR2 FRNRAP. CDR3 sequence reads: CASGIWTGRFDYGYTF. In DNA form, the CDR3 reads TGTGCTAGTGGTATCTGGACAGGGCGCTTCGACTATGGCTACACCTTC.

Many counts were recorded for this clonotype. The J gene is TRBJ1-1, the V gene TRBV6-1, with TRBD1 matching 9 bases. Trimming removed 5 bases from V and 3 bases from J; junction bases left unmatched: 10. The CDR3 totals 16 residues. CDR1 and CDR2 from the germline V gene are MNHNS and SASEGT. This CDR3 is CASSPLQGAGDTEAFF. As DNA, the CDR3 is TGTGCCAGCAGTCCCCTACAGGGGGCAGGGGACACTGAAGCTTTCTTT.

A note on this clonotype: The CDR3 does not end in the conserved phenylalanine or tryptophan, so this is likely a read error. This chain uses TRBV6-1 with TRBJ2-1; TRBD2 matches at 9 bases. This CDR3 is 16 amino acids long. Germline V CDR1 and CDR2: MNHNS, SASEGT. The V segment lost 6 bases and the J segment 2 bases; nucleotides outside the gene matches: 8. CDR3 coding DNA: TGTGCCAGCAGACCCATAGCGGGGGCCCCCTACAATGAGCAGTTCCTC. Protein sequence: CASRPIAGAPYNEQFL.

In this sample, this clonotype turned up a few times. CDR3 sequence (DNA): TGTGCCAGCAGTTATGGGGCGGGGGCTTACGAGCAGTACTTC. Translating gives CASSYGAGAYEQYF. This sequence joins TRBV6-2 or TRBV6-3 and TRBJ2-7; D perhaps matches TRBD2 (7 bases). This CDR3 comprises 14 residues. Germline values: CDR1 MNHEY, CDR2 SVGEGT. Trimming took 3 bases from V and 4 from J, leaving 13 bases between them.